This is a list of T cell receptor beta chains from one sample in a study of T-cell memory formation after mild COVID-19. One entry per CDR3 protein, called by TCRdb with MiXCR from the 5' RACE reads. This repertoire shows fewer than 700,000 distinct CDR3 sequences, roughly 17% found once; its top ten account for 12%. The sample comprised PBMCs or a T cell subset sorted from them (not recorded which). All receptors come from an adult woman who had mild COVID-19 (a few samples of this study predate the infection). Cell type and time point are not known. The CDR3 runs from the conserved cysteine through the conserved F or W. A D gene is named only where the DNA matches it firmly. Clone sizes are given selectively: once, few, many, or a class where the clone is expanded.

J gene	V gene	D gene	clone size	CDR3 DNA	CDR3 protein
TRBJ2-1	TRBV6-6	TRBD2	-	TGTGCCATAGGGAGAACTAGCGGGGGATTGAATGAGCAGTTCTTC	CAIGRTSGGLNEQFF
TRBJ1-1	TRBV7-9	-	few	TGTGCCAGCAGCCTCGGACAGTCCCAGAACACTGAAGCTTTCTTT	CASSLGQSQNTEAFF
TRBJ1-4	TRBV7-9	-	-	TGTGCCAGCAGCCAAGGTCGGGCCGGGGCTAATGAAAAACTGTTTTTT	CASSQGRAGANEKLFF
TRBJ2-1	TRBV4-3	TRBD2	few	TGCGCCAGCAGCCGATACCGGAGCGCGGGAGTAGTCAATGAGCAGTTCTTC	CASSRYRSAGVVNEQFF
TRBJ2-7	TRBV25-1	-	many	TGTGCCAGCAGCGCACCGAGCTCCTACGAGCAGTACTTC	CASSAPSSYEQYF
TRBJ2-5	TRBV6-6	TRBD1	-	TGTGCCAGCAATGGGACAGCGGAGACCCAGTACTTC	CASNGTAETQYF
TRBJ1-1	TRBV20-1	-	few	TGCAGTGCTAGTGTGTTCAGTTCGAAGACTGAAGCTTTCTTT	CSASVFSSKTEAFF
TRBJ1-1	TRBV6-5	-	few	TGTGCCAGCAGTTTTGTAGGGAGCACTGAAGCTTTCTTT	CASSFVGSTEAFF
TRBJ2-1	TRBV3-1	TRBD2	-	TGTGCCAGCAGCTTGTGGCGCGGGGGGGCCGGGAACCCCCACAATGAGCAGTTCTTC	CASSLWRGGAGNPHNEQFF
TRBJ1-1	TRBV6-5	TRBD1	few	TGTGCCAGCAGTAACGCAGGGGGGGCTGAAGCTTTCTTT	CASSNAGGAEAFF
TRBJ1-2	TRBV7-9	-	-	TGTGCCAGCAGCTTAGCAGTAGGAGTCAAAAAAGGTGGTGGCTACACCTTC	CASSLAVGVKKGGGYTF
TRBJ1-1	TRBV27	-	few	TGTGCCAGCAGTAAGGGTTCAGGGTTGGGCACTGAAGCTTTCTTT	CASSKGSGLGTEAFF
TRBJ1-5	TRBV27	-	-	TGTGCCAGCAGTTCCCAAGCAGCACAGTCATATAGCAATCAGCCCCAGCATTTT	CASSSQAAQSYSNQPQHF
TRBJ2-2	TRBV12-3/TRBV12-4	-	few	TGTGCCAGCAGCCCTCCTGGGGGCCCGGGCACCGGGGAGCTGTTTTTT	CASSPPGGPGTGELFF
TRBJ2-1	TRBV5-1	-	-	TGCGCCAGCAGCTTGGAGACTCCCACCTACAATGAGCAGTTCTTC	CASSLETPTYNEQFF
TRBJ2-1	TRBV7-6	TRBD1	-	TGTGCCAGCAGCGAGGACAGGGTGGCTTACAATGAGCAGTTCTTC	CASSEDRVAYNEQFF
TRBJ2-7	TRBV4-3	TRBD2	-	TGCGCCAGCAGCCAAGAGACTAGCGGGAGAACGGGCTCCTACGAGCAGTACTTC	CASSQETSGRTGSYEQYF
TRBJ2-1	TRBV5-1	-	few	TGCGCCAGCAGCTGGCGAGGGGACAATGAGCAGTTCTTC	CASSWRGDNEQFF
TRBJ2-4	TRBV9	-	-	TGTGCCAGCAGCGTAAGGGGGGATCTAGCCAAAAACATTCAGTACTTC	CASSVRGDLAKNIQYF
TRBJ2-5	TRBV7-7	-	few	TGTGCTAGCAGCTTAGCTTCAGGGACGAAGACCCAGTACTTC	CASSLASGTKTQYF
TRBJ2-3	TRBV29-1	-	few	TGCAGCGTTTCGCCCCCTCCCACAGATACGCAGTATTTT	CSVSPPPTDTQYF
TRBJ2-7	TRBV27	-	few	TGTGCCAGCAGGAAGGGGGGCAGCGGATCAAGCTCCTACGAGCAGTACTTC	CASRKGGSGSSSYEQYF
TRBJ2-7	TRBV7-9	TRBD2	few	TGTGCCAGCAGCTCGGGACTAGCGGTCCCCTACGAGCAGTACTTC	CASSSGLAVPYEQYF
TRBJ2-1	TRBV6-2/TRBV6-3	-	-	TGTGCCAGCAGTTACACCCCAATTAGTAGGACATCGGAGGGGCAGTTCTTC	CASSYTPISRTSEGQFF
TRBJ2-7	TRBV12-3/TRBV12-4	TRBD1	-	TGTGCCAGCAGACCCGGACAGGGGGCCTCCTACGAGCAGTACTTC	CASRPGQGASYEQYF
TRBJ2-3	TRBV15	-	few	TGTGCCACCAGCGTGTCCCCGGGAAACACAGATACGCAGTATTTT	CATSVSPGNTDTQYF
TRBJ2-3	TRBV19	-	-	TGTGCCAGTAGTTCCGCCGGGACTTTCCCAGATACGCAGTATTTT	CASSSAGTFPDTQYF
TRBJ2-3	TRBV5-1	-	few	TGCGCCAGCAGCTTGGCGGGGGGCAAGGCAGATACGCAGTATTTT	CASSLAGGKADTQYF
TRBJ1-1	TRBV19	-	few	TGTGCCAGTAGTATAGGGGTGGGCACTGAAGCTTTCTTT	CASSIGVGTEAFF
TRBJ1-1	TRBV3-1	TRBD1	-	TGTGCCAGCAGCCAAGATAGCGGACAGGTGGCTTTCTTT	CASSQDSGQVAFF
TRBJ1-4	TRBV15	TRBD1	-	TGTGCCACCAGCCTTGAGGGACAGGGTTCAACTAATGAAAAACTGTTTTTT	CATSLEGQGSTNEKLFF
TRBJ2-1	TRBV5-1	-	few	TGCGCCAGCAGCTTGGCCTTATGGGAGGACGGCGGGTGGAATGAGCAGTTCTTC	CASSLALWEDGGWNEQFF
TRBJ2-1	TRBV29-1	TRBD2	-	TGCAGCGTTGCGACTAGCGGGAGGGTCTATGAGCAGTTCTTC	CSVATSGRVYEQFF
TRBJ2-5	TRBV20-1	-	-	TGCAGTGCGATTAGAGGGAGCGGTCAAGAGACCCAGTACTTC	CSAIRGSGQETQYF
TRBJ2-1	TRBV11-3	-	few	TGTGCCAGCAGCTCCTTAGCGAATCCCCCCTACAATGAGCAGTTCTTC	CASSSLANPPYNEQFF
TRBJ2-1	TRBV24-1	-	few	TGTGCCACCAGTGCGGGGCTGGGGGGGCGGAATCGGCCTTCCTGGGACAATGAGCAGTTCTTC	CATSAGLGGRNRPSWDNEQFF
TRBJ2-2	TRBV18	-	few	TGTGCCAGCTCAACAAACTTCCCGGGCCCCGGGGAGCTGTTTTTT	CASSTNFPGPGELFF
TRBJ2-7	TRBV27	TRBD1	-	TGTGCCAGCAGTTTATCGACGGACAGGGTCTGGGAGCAGTACTTC	CASSLSTDRVWEQYF
TRBJ2-7	TRBV5-1	TRBD2	-	TGCGCCAGCAGCTTGGGGCGGGAGGGTCGGTCCTACGAGCAGTACTTC	CASSLGREGRSYEQYF
TRBJ2-1	TRBV7-3	TRBD2	-	TGTGCCAGCAGCGGACTAGCGGGAACGAGCTCCTACAATGAGCAGTTCTTC	CASSGLAGTSSYNEQFF